The 15 T cell receptor beta chains reported below all come from one sample, sequenced in a study of blood T cell repertoires in COVID-19. Libraries were prepared by immunoSEQ multiplex PCR; TCRdb keeps only in-frame clonotypes and omits some of them. The sample holds around 190,000 clones, 75% to 85% seen once. The sequencing sample was made of PBMCs or T cells enriched from blood (not recorded which). All receptors derive from a woman between 50 and 59 years old with acute COVID-19.

The CDR3 region has the DNA TGTGCCAGCAGTGAACCGGGACAGGGGAACTATGGCTACACCTTC. This gives the protein CASSEPGQGNYGYTF. The chain joins TRBV6-1 to TRBJ1-2, with TRBD1 identical over 10 bases. The CDR3 length is 15 residues. Germline assignment: CDR1 MNHNS and CDR2 SASEGT. Unmatched junction bases numbered 2, after V lost 2 bases and J lost 2 bases.

This clone was counted a few times. The rearrangement joins TRBV7-9 to TRBJ1-2; 11 bases are shared with TRBD1. The junction had 4 bases not matched to a gene; V was cut back by 5 bases and J by 5 bases. The CDR3 runs 14 residues. Germline assignment: CDR1 SEHNR and CDR2 FQNEAQ (reference sequence). In DNA form, the CDR3 reads TGTGCCAGCAGCCCGAGGGACAGGGGGTATGGCTACACCTTC. Translation gives CASSPRDRGYGYTF.

The chain couples TRBV6-5 to TRBJ1-1; D is uncertain. The V and J ends lost 6 bases and 1 base respectively, with 15 bases between them. The CDR3 is made up of 15 amino acids. Germline loops: CDR1 MNHEY, CDR2 SVGAGI. In DNA, the CDR3 is TGTGCCAGCAGCCCCCCCGGACTCACGAACACTGAAGCTTTCTTT. Encoded protein: CASSPPGLTNTEAFF.

This clone was seen just once. CDR3 protein: CAIRPGQNQNTEAFF. CDR3 bases: TGTGCCATCAGACCGGGACAAAATCAGAACACTGAAGCTTTCTTT. V and J are TRBV10-3 and TRBJ1-1; a weak D match, TRBD1 (6 bases). Germline V gene lookup returns CDR1 ENHRY and CDR2 SYGVKD. Deletions cut 6 bases from V and 1 base from J, with 15 bases between. This CDR3 region has 15 residues.

This chain connects TRBV6-5 to TRBJ2-2; D unclear. CDR1 and CDR2 from the germline V gene are MNHEY and SVGAGI. V lost 2 bases, J lost 4 bases, and 8 bases lay in between. The CDR3 totals 14 residues. CDR3 sequence (DNA): TGTGCCAGCAGTTACACCCCAGGCACCGGGGAGCTGTTTTTT. Translated: CASSYTPGTGELFF.

The chain carries TRBV6-5 and TRBJ1-2; 9 nucleotides match TRBD1. CDR1 is MNHEY, CDR2 SVGAGI, per germline. The CDR3 is 15 amino acids. J lost 0 bases, V lost 7 bases, and 6 bases had no gene match. The CDR3 spells CASTTGGVANYGYTF. The CDR3 DNA is TGTGCCAGCACAACAGGGGGCGTAGCTAACTATGGCTACACCTTC.

This chain uses TRBV7-2 with TRBJ1-5, with 8 bases identical to TRBD1. V dropped 5 bases and J dropped 2; count of bases not matched to a gene: 5. Germline loops: CDR1 SGHTA, CDR2 FQGNSA. The CDR3 has 15 amino acids. CDR3 residues: CASSAGTGRNQPQHF. CDR3 bases: TGTGCCAGCAGCGCCGGGACAGGCCGCAATCAGCCCCAGCATTTT.

The chain uses TRBV10-2 and TRBJ1-2, with 12 bases aligning to TRBD1. Per the germline V gene, CDR1 is WSHSY and CDR2 is SAAADI. CDR3 length: 13 residues. The V segment lost 6 bases and the J segment 5 bases; nucleotides outside the gene matches: 1. CDR3 sequence: CASRGQGAYGYTF. Here the CDR3 DNA reads TGCGCCAGCAGGGGACAGGGGGCGTATGGCTACACCTTC.

This clone was detected once. The genes are TRBV19 and TRBJ2-7; D unclear. The CDR3 consists of 13 residues. The germline V gene encodes CDR1 LNHDA and CDR2 SQIVND (reference sequence). V was clipped by 2 bases and J by 6 bases, with 11 bases between them. The CDR3 bases are TGTGCCAGTAGTATATCGTCAGGATCCGAGCAGTACGTC. Translating gives CASSISSGSEQYV.

The chain joins TRBV5-6 to TRBJ2-5; TRBD1 matches 7 bases. CDR1 SGHDT and CDR2 YYEEEE come from the germline V gene. J lost 4 bases, V lost 1 base, and 7 bases had no gene match. This CDR3 is 15 amino acids long. CDR3 nucleotide sequence: TGTGCCAGCAGCTTGAGAGCGACAGGGCTAGAGACCCAGTACTTC. This encodes CASSLRATGLETQYF.

The CDR3 loop reads CSVDSGWHTGELFF. CDR3 sequence (DNA): TGCAGCGTTGATTCGGGGTGGCACACCGGGGAGCTGTTTTTT. V usage is TRBV29-1 and J usage is TRBJ2-2, with D tentatively TRBD2 (5 bases). This CDR3 has 14 amino acids. Germline CDR1 is SQVTM and CDR2 is ANQGSEA. V shed 3 bases and J shed 3 bases, with 11 bases lying between them.

The chain carries TRBV7-9 and TRBJ1-2; 7 bases align to TRBD1. Germline CDR1 is SEHNR and CDR2 is FQNEAQ (reference sequence). J gave up 7 bases and V 5 bases, and 7 bases lay outside the gene matches. The CDR3 sequence is 13 residues long. CDR3 nucleotide sequence: TGTGCCAGCAGCAGCCGGGACAGACCTGGCTACACCTTC. This sequence encodes CASSSRDRPGYTF.

This clone came up a few times. The chain joins TRBV2 to TRBJ1-5, with 7 positions matching TRBD1. CDR1 and CDR2 from the germline V gene are SNHLY and FYNNEI. V shed 10 bases and J 2 bases; nucleotides not matched to a gene: 8. The CDR3 has 14 amino acids. CDR3 protein: CATSDRAGNQPQHF. The DNA for the CDR3 is TGTGCCACCTCTGACAGGGCGGGCAATCAGCCCCAGCATTTT.

This sequence joins TRBV27 and TRBJ1-2; D is undetermined. The germline gives CDR1 MNHEY, CDR2 SMNVEV (reference sequence). Trimming took 8 bases from V and 6 from J, leaving 19 bases between them. CDR3 size: 14 residues. CDR3 DNA sequence: TGTGCCAGCTGGTCGGGGTCCCTTCGAGATGGCTACACCTTC. It is translated as CASWSGSLRDGYTF.

This clone was picked up one time. In DNA form, the CDR3 reads TGTGCCACCGGAAGGCAGGGTAATCAGCCCCAGCATTTT. Amino acids: CATGRQGNQPQHF. The J gene is TRBJ1-5, the V gene TRBV24-1; TRBD1 might be the D (5 bases). There are 13 residues in the CDR3. Germline V lookup: CDR1 KGHDR, CDR2 SFDVKD. Trimming took 9 bases from V and 4 from J, leaving 12 bases between them.